The 6 T cell receptor beta chains given below trace back to one sample, sequenced in a study of blood T cells in healthy people across ages. Combining a sample-barcoded 5' primer with a J-beta primer mix, a second PCR ran for roughly 6 to 11 cycles. A single record per CDR3 protein comes from TCRdb applying MiXCR to the 5' RACE reads. Of hundreds of thousands of distinct CDR3 sequences listed, around two fifths were seen once; the top ten hold about 30%. The specimen sequenced was blood. Every receptor here comes from a man of 80 years or more in good health.

At least ten counts were recorded for this clonotype. The V gene is TRBV6-2 or TRBV6-3, the J gene TRBJ2-4; tentative D call: TRBD2 (5 bases). V was cut by 6 bases and J by 13 bases, with 13 bases left in between. Germline CDR1 MNHEY, CDR2 SVGEGT. The CDR3 has 11 amino acids. CDR3 sequence: CASSPPEVQYF. The CDR3 bases are TGTGCCAGCAGCCCCCCGGAGGTGCAGTACTTC.

The rearrangement joins TRBV25-1 to TRBJ2-5, with D possibly TRBD2 on 7 matching bases. Trimming stripped 8 bases from V and 11 bases from J, with 18 bases between. The CDR3 is 12 amino acids. Germline CDR1 and CDR2: MGHDK and SYGVNS. As DNA, the CDR3 is TGTGCCAGCGGGGGGGCCATCTACAAGCAGTACTTC. Protein sequence: CASGGAIYKQYF.

J is TRBJ1-2 and V is TRBV27; no clear D. The CDR3 is made up of 15 amino acids. Deletions cut 1 base from V and 4 bases from J, with 13 bases between. The V gene's germline CDR1 is MNHEY and CDR2 SMNVEV (reference sequence). As DNA, the CDR3 is TGTGCCAGCAGTTTATTAGGCGGTCTCGTCTATGGCTACACCTTC. The encoded protein is CASSLLGGLVYGYTF.

The chain couples TRBV7-9 to TRBJ1-1; 7 bases map to TRBD1. The CDR3 runs to 16 residues. The germline CDR1 and CDR2 sequences are SEHNR and FQNEAQ (reference sequence). With 5 bases clipped from V and 3 bases from J, the junction kept 12 bases outside the gene matches. CDR3 region: CASSHSNRGGYTEAFF. The CDR3 DNA sequence: TGTGCCAGCAGCCATTCCAACAGGGGTGGGTACACTGAAGCTTTCTTT.

This clonotype was detected a few times. The chain joins TRBV6-1 to TRBJ2-5; 11 bases are a match to TRBD2. This CDR3 has 15 residues. Trimming at V came to 3 bases and at J to 4 bases, leaving 4 bases not matched to a gene. Germline-derived CDR1 and CDR2 are MNHNS and SASEGT. The CDR3 spells CASSDPGTSGETQYF. CDR3 coding DNA: TGTGCCAGCAGTGATCCCGGGACTAGCGGAGAGACCCAGTACTTC.

This clonotype was seen many times. This chain joins TRBV11-2 and TRBJ2-5; D gene ambiguous. With 1 base removed from V and 4 bases from J, the gap between germline ends came to 7 bases. This CDR3 spans 13 amino acids. Germline V gives CDR1 SGHAT, CDR2 FQNNGV. CDR3 loop: CASSLAPPETQYF. The CDR3 bases are TGTGCCAGCAGCTTAGCCCCCCCAGAGACCCAGTACTTC.